What follows is one T cell receptor (beta chain) and its context. Its specificity is not known. Primers included in the PCR were 60 Vbeta and 13 Jbeta primers. Data came from immunoSEQ multiplex PCR; TCRdb stores just in-frame clones and leaves some out. Of approximately 170,000 clones listed, 75% are singletons. The CDR3 length is 15 residues. The V gene's germline CDR1 is MNHEY and CDR2 SMNVEV (reference sequence). V was trimmed by 3 bases and J by 2 bases, leaving 10 bases between them. These data originate in a study of cytomegalovirus exposure and HLA in healthy donors. Study-wide results and caveats: Relative to equally common others, HLA-associated TCR beta chains showed greater clonal expansion in a later analysis.

The material sequenced was PBMCs. V usage is TRBV27 and J usage is TRBJ1-4, with D perhaps matching TRBD1 (5 bases). This receptor was obtained from a male donor in good health and CMV-seronegative. CDR3 in amino acids: CASSLLRGTNEKLFF. The DNA of the CDR3 is TGTGCCAGCAGTTTGCTTCGGGGGACTAATGAAAAACTGTTTTTT.